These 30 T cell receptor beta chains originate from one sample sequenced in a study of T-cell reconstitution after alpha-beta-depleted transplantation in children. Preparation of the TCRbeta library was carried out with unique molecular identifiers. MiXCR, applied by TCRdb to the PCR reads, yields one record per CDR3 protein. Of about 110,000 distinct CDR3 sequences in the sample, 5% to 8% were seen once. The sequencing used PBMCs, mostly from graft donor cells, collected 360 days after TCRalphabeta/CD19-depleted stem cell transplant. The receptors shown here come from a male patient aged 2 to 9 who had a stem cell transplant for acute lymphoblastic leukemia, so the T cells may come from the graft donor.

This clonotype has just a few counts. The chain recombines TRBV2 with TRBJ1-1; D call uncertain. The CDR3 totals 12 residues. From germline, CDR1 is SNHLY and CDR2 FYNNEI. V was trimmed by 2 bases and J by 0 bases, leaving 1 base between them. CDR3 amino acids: CASSEMNTEAFF. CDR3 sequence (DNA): TGTGCCAGCAGTGAAATGAACACTGAAGCTTTCTTT.

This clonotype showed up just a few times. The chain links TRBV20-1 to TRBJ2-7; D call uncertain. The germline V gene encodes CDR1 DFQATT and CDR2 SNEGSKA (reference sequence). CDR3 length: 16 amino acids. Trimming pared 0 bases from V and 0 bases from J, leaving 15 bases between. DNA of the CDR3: TGCAGTGCTAGAGATAGTAGGACGTTAAGCTCCTACGAGCAGTACTTC. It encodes CSARDSRTLSSYEQYF.

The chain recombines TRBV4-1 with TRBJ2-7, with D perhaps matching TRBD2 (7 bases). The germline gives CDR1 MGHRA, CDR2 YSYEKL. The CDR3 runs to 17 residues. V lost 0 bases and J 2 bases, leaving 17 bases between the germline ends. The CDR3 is CASSQDGRGVTPYEQYF. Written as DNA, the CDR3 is TGCGCCAGCAGCCAAGATGGGAGGGGGGTAACCCCCTACGAGCAGTACTTC.

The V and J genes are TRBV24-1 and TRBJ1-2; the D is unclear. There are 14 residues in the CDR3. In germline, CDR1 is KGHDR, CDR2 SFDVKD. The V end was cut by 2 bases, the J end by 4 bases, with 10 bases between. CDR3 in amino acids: CATSDSPRGYGYTF. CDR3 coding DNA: TGTGCCACCAGTGATTCTCCACGGGGCTATGGCTACACCTTC.

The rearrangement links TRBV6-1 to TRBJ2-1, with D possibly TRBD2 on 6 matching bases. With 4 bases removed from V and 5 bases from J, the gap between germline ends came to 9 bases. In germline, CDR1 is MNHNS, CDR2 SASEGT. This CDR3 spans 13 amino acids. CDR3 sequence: CASSGRGNNEQFF. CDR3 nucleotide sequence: TGTGCCAGCAGTGGCCGGGGGAACAATGAGCAGTTCTTC.

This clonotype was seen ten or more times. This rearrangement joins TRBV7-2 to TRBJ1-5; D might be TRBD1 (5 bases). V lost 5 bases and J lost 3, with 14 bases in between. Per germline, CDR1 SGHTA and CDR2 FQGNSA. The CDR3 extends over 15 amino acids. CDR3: CASSPQGSFNQPQHF. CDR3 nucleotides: TGTGCCAGCAGCCCTCAGGGTTCTTTCAATCAGCCCCAGCATTTT.

The CDR3: CASSPPNGNTGELFF. CDR3 in DNA: TGTGCCAGCTCACCACCGAATGGTAACACCGGGGAGCTGTTTTTT. J is TRBJ2-2 and V is TRBV18; D is undetermined. V was shortened by 0 bases and J by 2 bases, with 7 bases between the two germline ends. This CDR3 has 15 residues. Germline V CDR1 and CDR2: KGHSH, LQKENI.

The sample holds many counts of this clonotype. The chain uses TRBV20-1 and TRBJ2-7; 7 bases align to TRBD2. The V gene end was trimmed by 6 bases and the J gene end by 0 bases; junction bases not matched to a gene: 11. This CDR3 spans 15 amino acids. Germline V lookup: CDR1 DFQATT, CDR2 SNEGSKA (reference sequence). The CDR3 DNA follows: TGCAGTGCGGGGGGGGTCCACCGCCTCTCCTACGAGCAGTACTTC. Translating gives CSAGGVHRLSYEQYF.

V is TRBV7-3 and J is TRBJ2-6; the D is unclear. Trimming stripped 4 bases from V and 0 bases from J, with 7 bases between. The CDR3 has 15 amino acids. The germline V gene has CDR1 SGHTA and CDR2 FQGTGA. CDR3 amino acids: CASSSPGSGANVLTF. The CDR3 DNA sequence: TGTGCCAGCAGCTCCCCTGGCTCTGGGGCCAACGTCCTGACTTTC.

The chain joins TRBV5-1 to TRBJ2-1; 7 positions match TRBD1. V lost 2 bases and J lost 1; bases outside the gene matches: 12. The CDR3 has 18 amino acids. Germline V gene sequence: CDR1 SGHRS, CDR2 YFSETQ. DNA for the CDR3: TGCGCCAGCAGCTTTACCGGGACAGCGGCCATGTCCTACAATGAGCAGTTCTTC. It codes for CASSFTGTAAMSYNEQFF.

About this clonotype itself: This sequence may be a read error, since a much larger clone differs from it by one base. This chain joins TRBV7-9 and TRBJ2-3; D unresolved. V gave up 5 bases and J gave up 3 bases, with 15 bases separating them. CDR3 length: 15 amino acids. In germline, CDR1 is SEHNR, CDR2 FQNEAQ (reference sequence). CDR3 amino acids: CASSPPLPQTDTQYF. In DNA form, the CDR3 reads TGTGCCAGCAGCCCTCCGCTCCCCCAGACAGATACGCAGTATTTT.

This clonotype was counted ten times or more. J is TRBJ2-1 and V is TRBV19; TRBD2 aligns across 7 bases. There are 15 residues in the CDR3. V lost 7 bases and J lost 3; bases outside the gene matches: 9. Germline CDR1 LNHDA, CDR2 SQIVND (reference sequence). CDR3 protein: CASTPSGAYYNEQFF. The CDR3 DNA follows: TGTGCCAGTACCCCCAGCGGGGCCTACTACAATGAGCAGTTCTTC.

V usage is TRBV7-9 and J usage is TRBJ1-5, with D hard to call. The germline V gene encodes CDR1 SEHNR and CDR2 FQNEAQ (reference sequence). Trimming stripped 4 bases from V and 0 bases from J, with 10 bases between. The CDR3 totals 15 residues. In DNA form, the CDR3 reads TGTGCCAGCAGCTCCGACAATGATAGCAATCAGCCCCAGCATTTT. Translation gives CASSSDNDSNQPQHF.

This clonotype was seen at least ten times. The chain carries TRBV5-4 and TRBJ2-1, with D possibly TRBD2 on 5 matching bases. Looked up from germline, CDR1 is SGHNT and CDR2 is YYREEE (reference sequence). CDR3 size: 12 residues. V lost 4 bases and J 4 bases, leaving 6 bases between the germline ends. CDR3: CASSEGYNEQFF. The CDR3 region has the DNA TGTGCCAGCAGCGAGGGTTACAATGAGCAGTTCTTC.

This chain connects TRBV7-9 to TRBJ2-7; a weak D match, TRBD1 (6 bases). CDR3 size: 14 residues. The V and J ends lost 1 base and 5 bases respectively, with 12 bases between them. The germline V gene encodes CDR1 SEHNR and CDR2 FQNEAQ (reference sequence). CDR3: CASSLGQELDEQYF. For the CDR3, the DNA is TGTGCCAGCAGCTTAGGACAGGAATTAGACGAGCAGTACTTC. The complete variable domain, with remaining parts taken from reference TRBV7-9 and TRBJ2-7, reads DTGVSQNPRHKITKRGQNVTFRCDPISEHNRLYWYRQTLGQGPEFLTYFQNEAQLEKSRLLSDRFSAERPKGSFSTLEIQRTEQGDSAMYLCASSLGQELDEQYFGPGTRLTVT.

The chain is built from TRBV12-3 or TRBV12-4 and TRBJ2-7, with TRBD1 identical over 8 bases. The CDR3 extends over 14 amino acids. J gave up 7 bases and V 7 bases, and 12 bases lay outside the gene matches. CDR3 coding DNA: TGTGCCAGCAAGAAAGGACAGGGAGCGGAAGAGCAGTACTTC. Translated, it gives CASKKGQGAEEQYF.

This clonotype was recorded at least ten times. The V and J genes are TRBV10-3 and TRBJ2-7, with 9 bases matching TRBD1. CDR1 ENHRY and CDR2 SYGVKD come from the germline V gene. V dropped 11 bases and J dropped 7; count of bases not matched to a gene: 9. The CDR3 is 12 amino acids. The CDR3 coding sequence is TGTGCCTCAAAACAGGGGGCAGGGGAGCAGTACTTC. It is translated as CASKQGAGEQYF.

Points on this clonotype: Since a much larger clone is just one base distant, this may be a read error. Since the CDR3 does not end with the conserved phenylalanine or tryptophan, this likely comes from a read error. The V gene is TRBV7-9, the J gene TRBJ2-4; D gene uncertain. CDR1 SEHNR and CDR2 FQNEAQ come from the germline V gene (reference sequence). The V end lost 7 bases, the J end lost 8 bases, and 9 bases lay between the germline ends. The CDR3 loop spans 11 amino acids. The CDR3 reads CASMKGYIQYL. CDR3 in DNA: TGTGCCAGCATGAAGGGATACATTCAGTACTTA.

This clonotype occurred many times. CDR3 sequence (DNA): TGTGCCAGCAGTCTACACCGGGGGCCCTACGAGCAGTACTTC. The encoded protein is CASSLHRGPYEQYF. The chain carries TRBV12-3 or TRBV12-4 and TRBJ2-7, with D perhaps being TRBD1 or TRBD2 (6 bases each). V dropped 5 bases and J dropped 2 bases, with 13 bases sitting between them. The CDR3 consists of 14 residues.

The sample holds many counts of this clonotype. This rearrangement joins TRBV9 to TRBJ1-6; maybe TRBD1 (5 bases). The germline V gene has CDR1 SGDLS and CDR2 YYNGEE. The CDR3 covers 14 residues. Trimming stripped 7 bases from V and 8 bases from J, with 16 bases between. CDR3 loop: CASGGTASYSPLHF. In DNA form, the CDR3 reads TGTGCCAGCGGGGGAACAGCTTCTTATTCACCCCTCCACTTT.

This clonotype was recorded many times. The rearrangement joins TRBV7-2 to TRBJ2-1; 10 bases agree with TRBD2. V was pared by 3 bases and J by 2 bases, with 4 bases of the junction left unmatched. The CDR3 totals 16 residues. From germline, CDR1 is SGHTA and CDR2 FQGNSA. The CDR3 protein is CASSFRTSGTYNEQFF. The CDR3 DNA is TGTGCCAGCAGCTTTCGGACTAGCGGCACCTACAATGAGCAGTTCTTC.

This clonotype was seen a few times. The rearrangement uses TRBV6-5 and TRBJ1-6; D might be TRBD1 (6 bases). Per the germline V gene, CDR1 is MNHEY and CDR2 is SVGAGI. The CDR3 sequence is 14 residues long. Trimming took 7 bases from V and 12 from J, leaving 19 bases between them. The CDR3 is CASTLRGGQKPLHF. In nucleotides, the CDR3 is TGTGCCAGCACCCTCCGCGGGGGGCAGAAACCCCTCCACTTT.

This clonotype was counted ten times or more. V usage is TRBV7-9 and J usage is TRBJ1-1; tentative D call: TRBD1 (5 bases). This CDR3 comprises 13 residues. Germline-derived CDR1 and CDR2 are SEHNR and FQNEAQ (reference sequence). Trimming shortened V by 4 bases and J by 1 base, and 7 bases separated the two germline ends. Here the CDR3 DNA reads TGTGCCAGCAGCTCTAGGGGGAACACTGAAGCTTTCTTT. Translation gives CASSSRGNTEAFF. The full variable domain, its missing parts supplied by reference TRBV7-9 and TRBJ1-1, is DTGVSQNPRHKITKRGQNVTFRCDPISEHNRLYWYRQTLGQGPEFLTYFQNEAQLEKSRLLSDRFSAERPKGSFSTLEIQRTEQGDSAMYLCASSSRGNTEAFFGQGTRLTVV.

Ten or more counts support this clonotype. The CDR3 coding sequence is TGTGCCAGCAGTTTGGACCTTTTTGGGGACATTCAGTACTTC. Residues: CASSLDLFGDIQYF. The chain recombines TRBV27 with TRBJ2-4; D ambiguous. The germline V and J ends were trimmed by 3 bases and 8 bases, with 14 bases remaining between them. The CDR3 extends over 14 amino acids. Germline values: CDR1 MNHEY, CDR2 SMNVEV (reference sequence).

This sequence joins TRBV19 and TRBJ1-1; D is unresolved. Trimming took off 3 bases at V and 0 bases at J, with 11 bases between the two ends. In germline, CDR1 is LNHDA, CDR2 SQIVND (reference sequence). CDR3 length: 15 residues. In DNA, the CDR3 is TGTGCCAGTAGTATCGTGGGGAGCCTGAACACTGAAGCTTTCTTT. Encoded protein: CASSIVGSLNTEAFF. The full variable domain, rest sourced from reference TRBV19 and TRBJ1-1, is DGGITQSPKYLFRKEGQNVTLSCEQNLNHDAMYWYRQDPGQGLRLIYYSQIVNDFQKGDIAEGYSVSREKKESFPLTVTSAQKNPTAFYLCASSIVGSLNTEAFFGQGTRLTVV.

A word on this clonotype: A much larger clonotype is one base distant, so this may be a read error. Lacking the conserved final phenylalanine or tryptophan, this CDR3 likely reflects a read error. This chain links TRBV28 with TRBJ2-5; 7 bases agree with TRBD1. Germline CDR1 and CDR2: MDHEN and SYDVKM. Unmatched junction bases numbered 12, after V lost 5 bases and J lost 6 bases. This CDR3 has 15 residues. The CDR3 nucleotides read TGTGCCAGCAGTCGAACAGGGGCCCGGGTGAAGACCCAGTACTAC. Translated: CASSRTGARVKTQYY.

CDR3 loop: CASSYSNGYEKLFF. The DNA of the CDR3 is TGTGCCAGCAGTTACTCGAATGGGTATGAAAAACTGTTTTTT. J is TRBJ1-4 and V is TRBV6-5, with D unresolved. Per germline, CDR1 MNHEY and CDR2 SVGAGI. V was shortened by 0 bases and J by 6 bases, with 8 bases between the two germline ends. The CDR3 consists of 14 residues.

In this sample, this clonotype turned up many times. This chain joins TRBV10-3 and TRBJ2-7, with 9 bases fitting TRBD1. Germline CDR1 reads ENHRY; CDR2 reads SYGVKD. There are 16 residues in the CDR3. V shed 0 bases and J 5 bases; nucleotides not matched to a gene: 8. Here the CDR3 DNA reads TGTGCCATCAGTGAGTCGCTATGGGACAGGGTTAACGAGCAGTACTTC. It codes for CAISESLWDRVNEQYF.

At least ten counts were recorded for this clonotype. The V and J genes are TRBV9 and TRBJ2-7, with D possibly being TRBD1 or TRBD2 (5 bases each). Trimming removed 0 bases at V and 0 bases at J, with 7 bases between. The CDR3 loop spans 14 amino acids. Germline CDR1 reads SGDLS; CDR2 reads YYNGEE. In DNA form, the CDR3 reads TGTGCCAGCAGCGTAGGGGGGAGCTCCTACGAGCAGTACTTC. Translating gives CASSVGGSSYEQYF.

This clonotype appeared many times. CDR3 region: CSARGWRTDTQYF. DNA of the CDR3: TGCAGTGCTAGAGGATGGCGCACAGATACGCAGTATTTT. The J gene is TRBJ2-3, the V gene TRBV20-1; D call uncertain. The CDR3 consists of 13 residues. Trimming left V 1 base short and J 1 base short, with 6 bases between. Germline CDR1 is DFQATT and CDR2 is SNEGSKA (reference sequence).